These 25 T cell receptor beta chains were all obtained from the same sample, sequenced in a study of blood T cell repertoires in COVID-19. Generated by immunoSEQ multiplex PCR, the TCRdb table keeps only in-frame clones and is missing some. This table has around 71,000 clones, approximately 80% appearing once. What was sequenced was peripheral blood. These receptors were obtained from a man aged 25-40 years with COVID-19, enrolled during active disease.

CDR3 protein: CASSGTGTSSSNEQFF. CDR3 bases: TGCGCCAGCAGTGGAACCGGGACTAGCTCGTCCAATGAGCAGTTCTTC. V gene TRBV10-2 combines with J gene TRBJ2-1, with 9 positions matching TRBD2. The V gene's germline CDR1 is WSHSY and CDR2 SAAADI. The CDR3 is made up of 16 amino acids. J was trimmed by 6 bases and V by 4 bases; bases with no gene match: 10.

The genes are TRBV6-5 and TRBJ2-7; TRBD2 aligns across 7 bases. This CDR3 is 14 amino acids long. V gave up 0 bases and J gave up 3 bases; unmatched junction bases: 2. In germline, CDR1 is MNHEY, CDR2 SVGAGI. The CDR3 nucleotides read TGTGCCAGCAGTTACTCGGGAGGGAGCTACGAGCAGTACTTC. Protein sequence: CASSYSGGSYEQYF.

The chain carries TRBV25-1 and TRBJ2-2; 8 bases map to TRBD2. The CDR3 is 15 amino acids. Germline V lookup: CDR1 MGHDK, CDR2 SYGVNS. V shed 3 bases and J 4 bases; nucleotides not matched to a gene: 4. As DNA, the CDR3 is TGTGCCAGCAGTGACCCCAGCGGGAGCACCGGGGAGCTGTTTTTT. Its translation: CASSDPSGSTGELFF. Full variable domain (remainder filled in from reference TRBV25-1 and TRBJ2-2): EADIYQTPRYLVIGTGKKITLECSQTMGHDKMYWYQQDPGMELHLIHYSYGVNSTEKGDLSSESTVSRIRTEHFPLTLESARPSHTSQYLCASSDPSGSTGELFFGEGSRLTVL.

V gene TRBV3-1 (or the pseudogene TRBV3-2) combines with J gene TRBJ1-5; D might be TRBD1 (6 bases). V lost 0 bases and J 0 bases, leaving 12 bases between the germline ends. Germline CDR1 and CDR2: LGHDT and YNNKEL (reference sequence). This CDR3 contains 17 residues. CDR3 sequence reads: CASSQEGQGYSNQPQHF. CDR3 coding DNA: TGTGCCAGCAGCCAAGAGGGCCAGGGGTATAGCAATCAGCCCCAGCATTTT.

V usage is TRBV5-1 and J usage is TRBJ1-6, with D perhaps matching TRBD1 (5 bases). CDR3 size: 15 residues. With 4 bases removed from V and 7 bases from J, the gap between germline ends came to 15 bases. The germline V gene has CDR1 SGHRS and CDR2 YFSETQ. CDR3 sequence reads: CASSRAGPQNSPLHF. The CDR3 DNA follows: TGCGCCAGCAGCCGGGCAGGGCCTCAAAATTCACCCCTCCACTTT.

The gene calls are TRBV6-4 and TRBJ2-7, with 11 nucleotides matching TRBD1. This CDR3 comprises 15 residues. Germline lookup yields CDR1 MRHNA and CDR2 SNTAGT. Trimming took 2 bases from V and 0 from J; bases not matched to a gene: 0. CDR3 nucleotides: TGTGCCAGCAGTGACGGGACAGGGGGCTCCTACGAGCAGTACTTC. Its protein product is CASSDGTGGSYEQYF.

In DNA, the CDR3 is TGTGCCAGCAGCTTAGCGGGACTAGCGGGAGTAGACGAGCAGTTCTTC. Its translation is CASSLAGLAGVDEQFF. V gene TRBV7-9 combines with J gene TRBJ2-1; 14 positions match TRBD2. In germline, CDR1 is SEHNR, CDR2 FQNEAQ (reference sequence). The CDR3 runs to 16 residues. The junction had 5 bases not matched to a gene; V was cut back by 0 bases and J by 10 bases.

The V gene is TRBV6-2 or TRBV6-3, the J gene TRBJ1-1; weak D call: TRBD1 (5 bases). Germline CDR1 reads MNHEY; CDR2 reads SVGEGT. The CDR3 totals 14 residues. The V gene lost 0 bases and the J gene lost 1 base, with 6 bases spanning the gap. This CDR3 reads CASSYSRGNTEAFF. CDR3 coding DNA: TGTGCCAGCAGTTACTCTAGGGGGAACACTGAAGCTTTCTTT.

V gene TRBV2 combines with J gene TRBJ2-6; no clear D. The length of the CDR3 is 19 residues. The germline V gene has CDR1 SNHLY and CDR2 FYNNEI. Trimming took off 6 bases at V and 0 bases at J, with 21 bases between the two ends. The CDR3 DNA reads TGTGCCAGCAGCCCCTGGGCATCTCCAGTTCCCTCTGGGGCCAACGTCCTGACTTTC. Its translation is CASSPWASPVPSGANVLTF.

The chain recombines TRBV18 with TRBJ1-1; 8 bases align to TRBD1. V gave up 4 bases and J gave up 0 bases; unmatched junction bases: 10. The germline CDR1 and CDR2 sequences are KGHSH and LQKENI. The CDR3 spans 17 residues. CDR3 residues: CASSRLQGQDLNTEAFF. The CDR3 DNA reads TGTGCCAGCTCACGACTACAGGGACAGGACTTGAACACTGAAGCTTTCTTT.

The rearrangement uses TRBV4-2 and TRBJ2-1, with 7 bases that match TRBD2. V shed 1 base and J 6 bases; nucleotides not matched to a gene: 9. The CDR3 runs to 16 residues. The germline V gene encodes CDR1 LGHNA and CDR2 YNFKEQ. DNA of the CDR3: TGTGCCAGCAGCCAAGCCCTAGCGGACCCCTCCAATGAGCAGTTCTTC. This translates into CASSQALADPSNEQFF.

The CDR3 DNA reads as TGTGCCAGCAGTTTATCTCCCTGGCGCAGACAGGGGAGAAATGAAAAACTGTTTTTT. Protein: CASSLSPWRRQGRNEKLFF. V is TRBV28 and J is TRBJ1-4; 8 bases agree with TRBD1. CDR3 length: 19 amino acids. J gave up 5 bases and V 1 base, and 15 bases lay outside the gene matches. Germline lookup yields CDR1 MDHEN and CDR2 SYDVKM.

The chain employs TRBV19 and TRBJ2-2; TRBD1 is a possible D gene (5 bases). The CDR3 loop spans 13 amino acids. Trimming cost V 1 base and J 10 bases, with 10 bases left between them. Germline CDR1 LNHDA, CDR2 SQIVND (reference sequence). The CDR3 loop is CASSIVRATELFF. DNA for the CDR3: TGTGCCAGTAGTATAGTCAGGGCTACGGAGCTGTTTTTT.

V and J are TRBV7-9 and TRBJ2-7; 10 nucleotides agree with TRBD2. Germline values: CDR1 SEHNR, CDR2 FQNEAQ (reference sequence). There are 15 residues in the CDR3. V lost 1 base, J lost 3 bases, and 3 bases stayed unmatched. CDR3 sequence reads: CASSLDLAGDYEQYF. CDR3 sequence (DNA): TGTGCCAGCAGCTTAGACCTAGCGGGAGACTACGAGCAGTACTTC. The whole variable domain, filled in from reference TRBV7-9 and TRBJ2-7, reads DTGVSQNPRHKITKRGQNVTFRCDPISEHNRLYWYRQTLGQGPEFLTYFQNEAQLEKSRLLSDRFSAERPKGSFSTLEIQRTEQGDSAMYLCASSLDLAGDYEQYFGPGTRLTVT.

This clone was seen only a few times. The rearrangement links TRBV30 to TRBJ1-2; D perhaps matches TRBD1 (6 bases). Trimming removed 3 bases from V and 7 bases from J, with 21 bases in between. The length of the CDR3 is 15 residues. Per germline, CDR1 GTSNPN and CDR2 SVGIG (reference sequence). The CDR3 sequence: CAWRQTGGDSSGYTF. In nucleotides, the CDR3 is TGTGCCTGGAGGCAGACAGGAGGCGATTCGAGTGGCTACACCTTC.

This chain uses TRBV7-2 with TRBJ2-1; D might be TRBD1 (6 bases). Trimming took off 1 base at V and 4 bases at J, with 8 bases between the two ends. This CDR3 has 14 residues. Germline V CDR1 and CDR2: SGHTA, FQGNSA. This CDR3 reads CASSLGTEYNEQFF. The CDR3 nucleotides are TGTGCCAGCAGCTTAGGGACAGAGTACAATGAGCAGTTCTTC.

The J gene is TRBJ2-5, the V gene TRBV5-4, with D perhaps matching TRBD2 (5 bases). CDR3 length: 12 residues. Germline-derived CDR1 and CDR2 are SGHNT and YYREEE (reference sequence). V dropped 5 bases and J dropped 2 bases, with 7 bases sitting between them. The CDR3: CASSRGQETQYF. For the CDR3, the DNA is TGTGCCAGCAGTCGAGGGCAAGAGACCCAGTACTTC.

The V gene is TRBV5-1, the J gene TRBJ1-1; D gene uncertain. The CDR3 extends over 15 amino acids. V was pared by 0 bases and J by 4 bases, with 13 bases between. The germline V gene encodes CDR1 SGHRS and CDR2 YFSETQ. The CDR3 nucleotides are TGCGCCAGCAGCTTGGAACCGGGTTCGGGCACTGAAGCTTTCTTT. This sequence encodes CASSLEPGSGTEAFF.

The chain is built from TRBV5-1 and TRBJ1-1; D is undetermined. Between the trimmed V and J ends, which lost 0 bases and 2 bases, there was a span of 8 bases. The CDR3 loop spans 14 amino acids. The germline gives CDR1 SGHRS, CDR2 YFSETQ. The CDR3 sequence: CASSLGRVNTEAFF. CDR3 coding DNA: TGCGCCAGCAGCTTGGGGAGGGTAAACACTGAAGCTTTCTTT.

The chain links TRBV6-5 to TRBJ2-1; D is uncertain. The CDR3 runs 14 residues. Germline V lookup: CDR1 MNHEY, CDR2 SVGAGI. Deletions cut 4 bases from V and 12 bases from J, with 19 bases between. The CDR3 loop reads CASSLSGPLSPQFF. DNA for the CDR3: TGTGCCAGCAGTTTATCAGGCCCCTTGTCGCCGCAGTTCTTC.

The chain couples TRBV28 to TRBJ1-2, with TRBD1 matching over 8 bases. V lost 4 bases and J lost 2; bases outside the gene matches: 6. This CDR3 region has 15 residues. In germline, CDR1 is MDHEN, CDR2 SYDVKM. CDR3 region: CASSSQGGRNYGYTF. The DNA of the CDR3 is TGTGCCAGCAGTTCACAGGGGGGGAGGAACTATGGCTACACCTTC.

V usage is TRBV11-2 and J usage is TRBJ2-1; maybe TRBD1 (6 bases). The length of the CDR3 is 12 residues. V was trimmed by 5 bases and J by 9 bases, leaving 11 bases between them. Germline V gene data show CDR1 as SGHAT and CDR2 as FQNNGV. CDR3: CASSDQGTEQFF. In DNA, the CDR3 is TGTGCCAGCAGCGACCAGGGGACTGAGCAGTTCTTC. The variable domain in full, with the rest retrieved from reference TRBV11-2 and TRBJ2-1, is EAGVAQSPRYKIIEKRQSVAFWCNPISGHATLYWYQQILGQGPKLLIQFQNNGVVDDSQLPKDRFSAERLKGVDSTLKIQPAKLEDSAVYLCASSDQGTEQFFGPGTRLTVL.

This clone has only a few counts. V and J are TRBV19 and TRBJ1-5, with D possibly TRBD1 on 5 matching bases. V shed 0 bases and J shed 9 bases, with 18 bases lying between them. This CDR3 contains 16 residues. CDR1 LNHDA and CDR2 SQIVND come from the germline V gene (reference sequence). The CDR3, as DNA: TGTGCCAGTAGTATAGATCGCGCAGGGCAGTCGAGGCCCCAGCATTTT. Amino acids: CASSIDRAGQSRPQHF.

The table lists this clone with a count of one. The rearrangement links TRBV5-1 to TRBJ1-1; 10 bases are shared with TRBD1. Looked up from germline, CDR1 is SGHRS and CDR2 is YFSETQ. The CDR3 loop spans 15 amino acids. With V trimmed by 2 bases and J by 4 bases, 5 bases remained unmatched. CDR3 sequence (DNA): TGCGCCAGCAGCTTCCGGGACAGGGGATCCACTGAAGCTTTCTTT. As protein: CASSFRDRGSTEAFF.

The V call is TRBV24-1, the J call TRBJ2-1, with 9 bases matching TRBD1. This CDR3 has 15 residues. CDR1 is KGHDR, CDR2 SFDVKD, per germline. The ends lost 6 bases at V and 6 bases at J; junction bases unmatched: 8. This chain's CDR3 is CATSNNRGQGNEQFF. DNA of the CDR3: TGTGCCACCAGTAATAACAGGGGGCAAGGCAATGAGCAGTTCTTC.